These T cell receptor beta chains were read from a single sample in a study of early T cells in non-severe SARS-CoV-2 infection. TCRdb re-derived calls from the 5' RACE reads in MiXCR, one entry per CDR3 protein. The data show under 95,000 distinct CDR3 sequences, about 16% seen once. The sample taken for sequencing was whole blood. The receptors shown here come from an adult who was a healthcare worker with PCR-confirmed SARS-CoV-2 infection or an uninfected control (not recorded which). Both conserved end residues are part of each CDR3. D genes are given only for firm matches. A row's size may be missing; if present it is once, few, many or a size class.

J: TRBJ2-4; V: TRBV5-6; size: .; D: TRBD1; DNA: TGTGCCAGCAGCTGGGGGACAGACAACATTCAGTACTTC; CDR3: CASSWGTDNIQYF
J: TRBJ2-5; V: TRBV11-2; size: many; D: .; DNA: TGTGCCAGCAGCTTGCTAGAGACCCAGTACTTC; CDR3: CASSLLETQYF
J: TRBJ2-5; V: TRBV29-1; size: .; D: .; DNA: TGCAGCGTGGGCGCAGTAGTCGAGACCCAGTACTTC; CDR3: CSVGAVVETQYF
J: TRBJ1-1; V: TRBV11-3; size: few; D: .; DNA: TGTGCCAGCAGCTTTGCACCCAACACTGAAGCTTTCTTT; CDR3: CASSFAPNTEAFF
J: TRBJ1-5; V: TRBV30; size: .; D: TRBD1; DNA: TGTGCCTGGAGTAGGGGGCCAGTTGAGCCCCAGCATTTT; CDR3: CAWSRGPVEPQHF
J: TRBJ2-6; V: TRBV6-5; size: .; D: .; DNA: TGTGCCAGCACGCGGGCGGGGACCAACGTCCTGACTTTC; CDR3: CASTRAGTNVLTF
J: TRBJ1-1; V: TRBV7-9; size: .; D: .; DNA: TGTGCCAGCAGCTTAGTACAAAGTGGGCCCGAAGCTTTCTTT; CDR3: CASSLVQSGPEAFF
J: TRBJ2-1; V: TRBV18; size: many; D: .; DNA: TGTGCCAGCTCACCCCCTAGAGCTAGGGAGGATCGAAATGAGCAGTTCTTC; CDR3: CASSPPRAREDRNEQFF
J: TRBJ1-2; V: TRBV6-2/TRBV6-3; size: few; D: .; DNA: TGTGCCAGCAGCCCCGACAGGCTCTATGGCTACACCTTC; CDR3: CASSPDRLYGYTF
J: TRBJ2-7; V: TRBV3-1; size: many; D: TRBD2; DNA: TGTGCCAGCAGCCAACTAGCGGGACTAGCGGGAGCCGGGGAGCAGTACTTC; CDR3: CASSQLAGLAGAGEQYF
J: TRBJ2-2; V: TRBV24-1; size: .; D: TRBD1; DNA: TGTGCCACCAGTGATTTGTACAGGGGAAACACCGGGGAGCTGTTTTTT; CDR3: CATSDLYRGNTGELFF
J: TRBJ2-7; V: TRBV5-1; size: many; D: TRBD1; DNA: TGCGCCAGCAGCTTCATCAGGGGGAGCGAGCAGTACTTC; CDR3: CASSFIRGSEQYF
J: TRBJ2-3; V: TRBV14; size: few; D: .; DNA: TGTGCCAGCAGCCAAGACCTCTCCCCTTGGGGCACAGATACGCAGTATTTT; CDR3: CASSQDLSPWGTDTQYF
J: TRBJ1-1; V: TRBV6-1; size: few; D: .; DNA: TGTGCCAGCAGTGAAGACCCGCGCGGGGGCTACGCTTTCTTT; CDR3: CASSEDPRGGYAFF
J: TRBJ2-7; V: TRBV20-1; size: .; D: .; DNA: TGCAGTGGAATAAGCGGAACCTACGAGCAGTACTTC; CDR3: CSGISGTYEQYF
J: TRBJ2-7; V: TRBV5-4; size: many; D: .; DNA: TGTGCCGGCCGGACCCGCCCCTACGAGCAGTACTTC; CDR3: CAGRTRPYEQYF
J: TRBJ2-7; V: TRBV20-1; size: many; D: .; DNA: TGCAGTGCTAGGGTACTTCGGCGGACCTACGAGCAGTACTTC; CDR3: CSARVLRRTYEQYF
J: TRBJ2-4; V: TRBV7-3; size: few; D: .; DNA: TGTGCCAGCAGTCCCCAGGGACCTCAAGCCAAAAACATTCAGTACTTC; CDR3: CASSPQGPQAKNIQYF
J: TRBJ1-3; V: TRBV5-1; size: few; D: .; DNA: TGCGCCAGCAGCAAGGACACGGGAGACAACACCATATATTTT; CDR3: CASSKDTGDNTIYF
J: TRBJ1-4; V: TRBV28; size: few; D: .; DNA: TGTGCCAGCAGTTTTATTAGACAGTCAGGAAAACTGTTTTTT; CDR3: CASSFIRQSGKLFF
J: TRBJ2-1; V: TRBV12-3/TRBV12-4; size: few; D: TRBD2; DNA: TGTGCCAGCAGTGGCGGGAGTGGTCATGAGCAGTTCTTC; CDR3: CASSGGSGHEQFF
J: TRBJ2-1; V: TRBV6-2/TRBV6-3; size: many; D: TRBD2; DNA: TGTGCCAGCAGTCTAGCGGGAGGGCCGTACAATGAGCAGTTCTTC; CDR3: CASSLAGGPYNEQFF
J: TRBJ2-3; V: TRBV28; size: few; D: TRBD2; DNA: TGTGCCAGCAGAATAGCGGGAGTGACAGATACGCAGTATTTT; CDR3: CASRIAGVTDTQYF
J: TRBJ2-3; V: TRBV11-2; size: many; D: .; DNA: TGTGCCAGCAGCTTAGGGGGAGTCACAGATACGCAGTATTTT; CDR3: CASSLGGVTDTQYF
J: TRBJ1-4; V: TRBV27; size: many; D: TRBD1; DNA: TGTGCCAGCAGTCCCAGGGGGAGGTACGAAAAACTGTTTTTT; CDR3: CASSPRGRYEKLFF
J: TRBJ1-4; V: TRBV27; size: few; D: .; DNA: TGTGCCAGCAGTCTTGGACAGTTAAATGAAAAACTGTTTTTT; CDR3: CASSLGQLNEKLFF
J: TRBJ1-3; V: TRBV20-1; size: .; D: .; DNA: TGCAGTGCTAGTCCCCGGACGGGAGGAAACACCATATATTTT; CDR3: CSASPRTGGNTIYF
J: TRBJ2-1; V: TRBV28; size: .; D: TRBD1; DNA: TGTGCCAGCAGTAATTTTAAGGGACAGGGGGGGAATGAGCAGTTCTTC; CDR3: CASSNFKGQGGNEQFF
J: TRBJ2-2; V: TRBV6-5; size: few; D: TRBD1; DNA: TGTGCCAGCAGTTACCTATTCAGACAGGGGTTAAGCGGGGAGCTGTTTTTT; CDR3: CASSYLFRQGLSGELFF
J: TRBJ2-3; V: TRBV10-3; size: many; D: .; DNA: TGTGCCTCATGCCCAACGAGCACAGATACGCAGTATTTT; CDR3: CASCPTSTDTQYF
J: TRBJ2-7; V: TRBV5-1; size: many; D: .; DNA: TGCGCCAGCAGCACCCGGACAGCCGGGATTAGCGAGCAGTACTTC; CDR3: CASSTRTAGISEQYF
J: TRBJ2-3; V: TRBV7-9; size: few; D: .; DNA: TGTGCCAGCAGCTCTCGACAGTTAGCAGATACGCAGTATTTT; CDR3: CASSSRQLADTQYF
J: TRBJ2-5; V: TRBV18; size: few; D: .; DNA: TGTGCCAGCTCACCTGACTCGGGGGAGACCCAGTACTTC; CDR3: CASSPDSGETQYF
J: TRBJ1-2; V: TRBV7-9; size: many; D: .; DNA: TGTGCCAGCAGCCCTCCACCCCCCGATGGCTACACCTTC; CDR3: CASSPPPPDGYTF
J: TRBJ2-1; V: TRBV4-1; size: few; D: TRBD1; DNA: TGCGCCAGCAGCCACCTAGGACAGGGGTACAATGAGCAGTTCTTC; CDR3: CASSHLGQGYNEQFF
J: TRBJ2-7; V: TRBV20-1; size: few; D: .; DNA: TGCAGTGCTAGTGATGTGGGGAACGAGCAGTACTTC; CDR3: CSASDVGNEQYF
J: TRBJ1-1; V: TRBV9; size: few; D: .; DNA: TGTGCCAGCAGCGTAGTACAAGGAGGCACTGAAGCTTTCTTT; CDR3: CASSVVQGGTEAFF
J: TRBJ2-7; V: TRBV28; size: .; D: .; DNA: TGTGCCAGCAGCGGCGAGGGGGGAGCCTACGAGCAGTACTTC; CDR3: CASSGEGGAYEQYF
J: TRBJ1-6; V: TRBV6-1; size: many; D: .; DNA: TGTGCCAGCACCGGCCAGACTAATTCACCCCTCCACTTT; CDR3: CASTGQTNSPLHF
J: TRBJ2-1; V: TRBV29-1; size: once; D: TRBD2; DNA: TGCAGCGTGGAGGGACTAGCGGCCTACAATGAGCAGTTCTTC; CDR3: CSVEGLAAYNEQFF
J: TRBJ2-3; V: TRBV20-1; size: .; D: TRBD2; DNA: TGCAGTGCGGGGGGGGACCCTAGCGGGAGAGGGACGCAGTATTTT; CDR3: CSAGGDPSGRGTQYF
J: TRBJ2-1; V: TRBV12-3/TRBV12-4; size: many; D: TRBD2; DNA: TGTGCCAGCAGTCTTCCGGGACTAGCCTACAATGAGCAGTTCTTC; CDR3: CASSLPGLAYNEQFF
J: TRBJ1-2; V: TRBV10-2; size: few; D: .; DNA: TGCGCCATCCGACCGGCAGGAGTTAACTATGGCTACACCTTC; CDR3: CAIRPAGVNYGYTF
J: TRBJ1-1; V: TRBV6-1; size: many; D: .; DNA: TGTGCCAGCAGTGCCAGGGGAACTGAAGCTTTCTTT; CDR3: CASSARGTEAFF
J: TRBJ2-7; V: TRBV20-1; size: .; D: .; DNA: TGCAGTGCTCCCCCCCGGCTAAGCTACGAGCAGTACTTC; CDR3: CSAPPRLSYEQYF
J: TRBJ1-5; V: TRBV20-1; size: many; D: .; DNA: TGCAGTGCTACCCCCCCCACACAGAGCAATCAGCCCCAGCATTTT; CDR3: CSATPPTQSNQPQHF
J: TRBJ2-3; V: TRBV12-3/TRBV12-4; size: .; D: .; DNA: TGTGCCAGCAGTTTCCGTACTAGCACAGATACGCAGTATTTT; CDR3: CASSFRTSTDTQYF
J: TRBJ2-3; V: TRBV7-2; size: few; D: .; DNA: TGTGCCAGCAGCCGCGGGACAGTCACAGATACGCAGTATTTT; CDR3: CASSRGTVTDTQYF
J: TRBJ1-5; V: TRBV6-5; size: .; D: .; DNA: TGTGCCAGCAGGGGCACCCTCAATCAGCCCCAGCATTTT; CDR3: CASRGTLNQPQHF
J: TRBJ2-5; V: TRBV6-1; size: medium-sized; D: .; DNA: TGTGCCAGCAGTGTATGGCAGGTAGTACAAGAGACCCAGTACTTC; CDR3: CASSVWQVVQETQYF
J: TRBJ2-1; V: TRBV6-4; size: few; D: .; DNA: TGTGCCAGCAGTGACTCGACGGAGAGCGATGAGCAGTTCTTC; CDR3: CASSDSTESDEQFF
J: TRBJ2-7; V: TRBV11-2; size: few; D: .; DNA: TGTGCCAGCAGCCGAACTACCTACGAGCAGTACTTC; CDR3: CASSRTTYEQYF
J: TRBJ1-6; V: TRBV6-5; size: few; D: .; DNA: TGTGCCAGCAGTTACACGGATTCACCCCTCCACTTT; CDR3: CASSYTDSPLHF
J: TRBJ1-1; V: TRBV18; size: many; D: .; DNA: TGTGCCAGCTCACCTATTTCAGCGATGAACACTGAAGCTTTCTTT; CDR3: CASSPISAMNTEAFF